Shown below are 24 T cell receptor beta chains from a single sample sequenced in a study of radiotherapy plus CTLA-4 blockade in lung cancer. Measured with immunoSEQ multiplex PCR; TCRdb has only the in-frame clones, and not every one. Of tens of thousands of clones detected, about 70% appear once; the ten largest clones hold just over 9.5%. The source material was peripheral blood, sampled from a patient treated with radiotherapy plus ipilimumab. These receptors were collected from a human donor with non-small cell lung cancer who had stable disease on radiotherapy plus ipilimumab.

The chain carries TRBV10-3 and TRBJ1-2; D not resolved. Germline loops: CDR1 ENHRY, CDR2 SYGVKD. This CDR3 spans 14 amino acids. The V end was cut by 3 bases, the J end by 0 bases, with 8 bases between. This chain's CDR3 is CAISDRRPNYGYTF. As DNA, the CDR3 is TGTGCCATCAGTGACAGGCGTCCTAACTATGGCTACACCTTC.

The rearrangement uses TRBV9 and TRBJ2-7; D is perhaps TRBD2 (6 bases). CDR3 length: 14 residues. In germline, CDR1 is SGDLS, CDR2 YYNGEE. V lost 0 bases, J lost 7 bases, and 14 bases lay in between. The DNA for the CDR3 is TGTGCCAGCAGCGTAGATGGGACTCCCAGGGAGCAGTACTTC. Its translation is CASSVDGTPREQYF. The variable domain in full, with the rest retrieved from reference TRBV9 and TRBJ2-7, is DSGVTQTPKHLITATGQRVTLRCSPRSGDLSVYWYQQSLDQGLQFLIQYYNGEERAKGNILERFSAQQFPDLHSELNLSSLELGDSALYFCASSVDGTPREQYFGPGTRLTVT.

V and J are TRBV4-1 and TRBJ2-2; 8 nucleotides agree with TRBD1. The V and J ends lost 0 bases and 2 bases, in that order; junction bases with no gene match: 5. CDR3 length equals 17 residues. Looked up from germline, CDR1 is MGHRA and CDR2 is YSYEKL. CDR3 sequence reads: CASSQERGQGNTGELFF. DNA for the CDR3: TGCGCCAGCAGCCAAGAGAGAGGACAGGGAAACACCGGGGAGCTGTTTTTT.

This chain joins TRBV4-1 and TRBJ2-7, with D perhaps matching TRBD1 (6 bases). The V end was cut by 3 bases, the J end by 13 bases, with 16 bases between. Germline CDR1 MGHRA, CDR2 YSYEKL. CDR3 length equals 12 residues. This CDR3 reads CASSHLGQRRYF. DNA for the CDR3: TGCGCCAGCAGCCACCTCGGACAGAGAAGATACTTC.

The chain uses TRBV11-3 and TRBJ2-7; possibly TRBD2 for D (7 bases). The V gene's germline CDR1 is SGHNT and CDR2 YENEEA. V was cut by 6 bases and J by 2 bases, with 17 bases left in between. This CDR3 contains 15 residues. The CDR3 spells CASRLRWGGPYEQYF. The CDR3 nucleotides are TGTGCCAGCAGACTTCGGTGGGGGGGCCCCTACGAGCAGTACTTC.

This clone was seen a few times. This chain connects TRBV6-1 to TRBJ1-1, with D possibly matching TRBD1 (6 bases). V lost 6 bases and J lost 4, with 15 bases in between. The CDR3 consists of 14 residues. Per germline, CDR1 MNHNS and CDR2 SASEGT. The CDR3 region is CASSLRGRGTEAFF. The CDR3, as DNA: TGTGCCAGCAGCCTCAGGGGTCGCGGCACTGAAGCTTTCTTT.

The CDR3 DNA is TGTGCCAGCAGCTTACTGGGGGACCCAGGGGGGCAGTACTTC. This sequence encodes CASSLLGDPGGQYF. J is TRBJ2-7 and V is TRBV7-9; 7 nucleotides line up with TRBD1. The CDR3 is 14 amino acids. The junction had 10 bases not matched to a gene; V was cut back by 2 bases and J by 9 bases. Germline V gives CDR1 SEHNR, CDR2 FQNEAQ (reference sequence).

V usage is TRBV29-1 and J usage is TRBJ2-5; tentatively, D is TRBD2 (7 bases). The CDR3 runs 15 residues. V was cut by 3 bases and J by 4 bases, with 18 bases left in between. Looked up from germline, CDR1 is SQVTM and CDR2 is ANQGSEA. The CDR3 reads CSVDVPGGLIETQYF. The CDR3 DNA reads TGCAGCGTTGATGTCCCCGGGGGGCTTATAGAGACCCAGTACTTC.

This clone was detected only once. At one of its ends the junction is not consistent with the germline gene, which may arise from a read error. Different DNA sequences within this sample yield the same CDR3. This chain uses TRBV9 with TRBJ2-2; tentative D call: TRBD2 (6 bases). Germline V CDR1 and CDR2: SGDLS, YYNGEE. This CDR3 contains 16 residues. CDR3 nucleotides: TGTGCCAGCAGCGGTGGACCGGGAGCGAACACCGGGGAGCTATTTTTT. Its protein is CASSGGPGANTGELFF. Variable domain in full (rest from reference TRBV9 and TRBJ2-2): DSGVTQTPKHLITATGQRVTLRCSPRSGDLSVYWYQQSLDQGLQFLIQYYNGEERAKGNILERFSAQQFPDLHSELNLSSLELGDSALYFCASSGGPGANTGELFFGEGSRLTVL.

The V gene is TRBV2, the J gene TRBJ1-4; D is unclear. Deletions cut 4 bases from V and 5 bases from J, with 8 bases between. CDR3 size: 13 residues. The germline CDR1 and CDR2 sequences are SNHLY and FYNNEI. The CDR3 protein is CASSGDWNEKLFF. The CDR3 DNA reads TGTGCCAGCAGTGGCGACTGGAATGAAAAACTGTTTTTT. The whole variable domain, filled in from reference TRBV2 and TRBJ1-4, reads EPEVTQTPSHQVTQMGQEVILRCVPISNHLYFYWYRQILGQKVEFLVSFYNNEISEKSEIFDDQFSVERPDGSNFTLKIRSTKLEDSAMYFCASSGDWNEKLFFGSGTQLSVL.

V and J are TRBV11-3 and TRBJ1-1, with D perhaps matching TRBD1 (6 bases). V lost 1 base and J lost 5, with 11 bases in between. The germline V gene encodes CDR1 SGHNT and CDR2 YENEEA. This CDR3 comprises 14 residues. In DNA form, the CDR3 reads TGTGCCAGCAGCTTAGTCCAGGGACAAACTGAAGCTTTCTTT. As protein: CASSLVQGQTEAFF. The full variable domain, rest sourced from reference TRBV11-3 and TRBJ1-1, is EAGVVQSPRYKIIEKKQPVAFWCNPISGHNTLYWYLQNLGQGPELLIRYENEEAVDDSQLPKDRFSAERLKGVDSTLKIQPAELGDSAVYLCASSLVQGQTEAFFGQGTRLTVV.

The chain couples TRBV7-8 to TRBJ2-5; D gene unclear. The closer fit of TRBJ2-7 to the DNA end suggests the J call may be wrong. This CDR3 is 11 amino acids long. Germline V gives CDR1 SGHVS, CDR2 FQNEAQ. The CDR3 nucleotides read TGTGCCAGCAGCTCAACCTACGAGCAGTACTTC. Its protein is CASSSTYEQYF.

The chain uses TRBV29-1 and TRBJ2-1; D is possibly TRBD2 (5 bases). Trimming removed 7 bases at V and 6 bases at J, with 10 bases between. The CDR3 has 11 residues. In germline, CDR1 is SQVTM, CDR2 ANQGSEA. CDR3 loop: CSAEGRNEQFF. Written as DNA, the CDR3 is TGCAGCGCCGAGGGCCGCAATGAGCAGTTCTTC.

The V call is TRBV7-6, the J call TRBJ1-5, with 7 bases matching TRBD1. V was pared by 5 bases and J by 6 bases, with 7 bases of the junction left unmatched. Germline V CDR1 and CDR2: SGHVS, FNYEAQ. This CDR3 has 14 amino acids. The chain's CDR3 is CASSTRQGPQPQHF. The CDR3 DNA follows: TGTGCCAGCAGCACACGACAGGGCCCTCAGCCCCAGCATTTT.

This sequence joins TRBV2 and TRBJ2-6; D is perhaps TRBD1 (6 bases). The length of the CDR3 is 17 residues. Trimming removed 6 bases at V and 1 base at J, with 16 bases between. Germline CDR1 reads SNHLY; CDR2 reads FYNNEI. The CDR3: CASRRTVTSSGANVLTF. The CDR3 region has the DNA TGTGCCAGCAGGAGGACAGTAACCTCTTCTGGGGCCAACGTCCTGACTTTC.

CDR3 DNA sequence: TGTGCCAGCAGCGTTGGGACAGTGCCTGGAAACACCATATATTTT. Its translation: CASSVGTVPGNTIYF. The chain has TRBV5-8 and TRBJ1-3, with 7 positions matching TRBD1. The length of the CDR3 is 15 residues. The germline V gene has CDR1 SGHTS and CDR2 YDEGEE. V lost 4 bases, J lost 2 bases, and 6 bases stayed unmatched.

DNA for the CDR3: TGCGCCAGCAGCCGCGTTCCGGGACAGAGTAATGAAAAACTGTTTTTT. This encodes CASSRVPGQSNEKLFF. This sequence joins TRBV4-1 and TRBJ1-4, with 7 bases that match TRBD1. Trimming at V came to 4 bases and at J to 4 bases, leaving 9 bases not matched to a gene. The CDR3 covers 16 residues. Germline values: CDR1 MGHRA, CDR2 YSYEKL.

CDR3 coding DNA: TGTGCCAGCAGCCTAACCCGACAGGGTGGACACGAGCAGTACTTC. Protein product: CASSLTRQGGHEQYF. V gene TRBV7-8 combines with J gene TRBJ2-7; 7 bases line up with TRBD1. Germline V lookup: CDR1 SGHVS, CDR2 FQNEAQ. The junction had 12 bases not matched to a gene; V was cut back by 5 bases and J by 5 bases. The CDR3 consists of 15 residues.

The J gene is TRBJ2-3, the V gene TRBV7-2; 7 bases fit TRBD1. The germline gives CDR1 SGHTA, CDR2 FQGNSA. V shed 0 bases and J 10 bases; nucleotides not matched to a gene: 4. The CDR3 runs to 13 residues. For the CDR3, the DNA is TGTGCCAGCAGCTTAGCCCGACAGGGCGCGCAGTATTTT. Amino acids: CASSLARQGAQYF.

The rearrangement uses TRBV11-2 and TRBJ2-7; unclear D gene. Germline lookup yields CDR1 SGHAT and CDR2 FQNNGV. The CDR3 loop spans 11 amino acids. V lost 5 bases and J 7 bases, leaving 9 bases between the germline ends. CDR3 loop: CASSPPGEQYF. The CDR3 DNA follows: TGTGCCAGCAGCCCCCCCGGGGAGCAGTACTTC.

The V and J genes are TRBV18 and TRBJ2-3; perhaps TRBD1 as D (6 bases). The CDR3 has 14 amino acids. Germline CDR1 reads KGHSH; CDR2 reads LQKENI. Trimming removed 6 bases at V and 2 bases at J, with 12 bases between. The CDR3 coding sequence is TGTGCCAGCTCTTCCGGACAGCCCACAGATACGCAGTATTTT. The encoded protein is CASSSGQPTDTQYF.

Remarks on this clone: This CDR3 is also generated by other DNA sequences in the sample. The V and J genes are TRBV25-1 and TRBJ2-5; D perhaps matches TRBD1 (6 bases). CDR3 length: 14 amino acids. Trimming removed 1 base at V and 1 base at J, with 7 bases between. In germline, CDR1 is MGHDK, CDR2 SYGVNS. CDR3 sequence (DNA): TGTGCCAGCAGTGAATTACAGGGCCAAGAGACCCAGTACTTC. This gives the protein CASSELQGQETQYF.

This chain's CDR3 is CASGLVQDGTSSYNEQFF. CDR3 sequence (DNA): TGTGCTAGTGGTTTGGTACAGGACGGAACGAGCTCCTACAATGAGCAGTTCTTC. This sequence joins TRBV12-5 and TRBJ2-1; possible D gene TRBD1, 5 bases. The CDR3 is 18 residues long. V was shortened by 0 bases and J by 0 bases, with 15 bases between the two germline ends. Germline V lookup: CDR1 LGHNT, CDR2 FRNRAP. The full variable domain, completed using reference TRBV12-5 and TRBJ2-1, is DARVTQTPRHKVTEMGQEVTMRCQPILGHNTVFWYRQTMMQGLELLAYFRNRAPLDDSGMPKDRFSAEMPDATLATLKIQPSEPRDSAVYFCASGLVQDGTSSYNEQFFGPGTRLTVL.

CDR3 region: CASSPQVAADELFF. For the CDR3, the DNA is TGTGCCAGCAGCCCACAGGTGGCGGCAGATGAGCTGTTTTTT. The chain links TRBV7-2 to TRBJ2-2; perhaps TRBD1 as D (5 bases). The CDR3 runs 14 residues. V was shortened by 5 bases and J by 11 bases, with 18 bases between the two germline ends. The V gene's germline CDR1 is SGHTA and CDR2 FQGNSA.